Listed below are T cell receptor beta chains from one sample, sequenced in a study of blood T cell repertoires in COVID-19. The data were produced by immunoSEQ multiplex PCR, yet TCRdb's version contains in-frame clones alone and is incomplete. The sample has around 170,000 clones, approximately 80% seen once. Sequencing was performed on peripheral blood. Receptors were obtained from a man between 65 and 85 years old who had recovered from COVID-19. The CDR3 runs from the conserved cysteine through the conserved F or W. D genes are given only for firm matches. A clone size is listed for some rows: how often the clone was seen (once, few, many), or a class if it is expanded.

d_call clone_size j_call v_call cdr3_aa cdr3_nt
TRBD2 NA TRBJ2-7 TRBV10-3 CAIRAGERIYEQYF TGTGCCATTCGAGCGGGGGAGAGGATTTACGAGCAGTACTTC
TRBD2 NA TRBJ2-5 TRBV7-8 CASSPRLAGRIQETQYF TGTGCCAGCAGCCCCCGACTAGCGGGGAGAATCCAAGAGACCCAGTACTTC
TRBD2 NA TRBJ2-1 TRBV5-1 CASSAGDSYNEQFF TGCGCCAGCAGCGCGGGGGACTCCTACAATGAGCAGTTCTTC
TRBD1 NA TRBJ1-6 TRBV7-2 CASSLQGEVVYNSPLHF TGTGCCAGCAGCTTACAGGGGGAGGTGGTCTATAATTCACCCCTCCACTTT
NA few TRBJ2-4 TRBV6-2/TRBV6-3 CASSFPRERGKNIQYF TGTGCCAGCAGTTTCCCCCGGGAGAGAGGCAAAAACATTCAGTACTTC
NA NA TRBJ2-3 TRBV10-2 CASMEQGRDTQYF TGCGCCAGCATGGAACAGGGTAGGGATACGCAGTATTTT
TRBD1 once TRBJ1-6 TRBV2 CASSEQGQGVSPLHF TGTGCCAGCAGTGAACAGGGTCAGGGGGTGTCACCCCTCCACTTT
TRBD2 many TRBJ2-2 TRBV7-9 CASSPRTSGRDTGELFF TGTGCCAGCAGCCCGAGGACTAGCGGGAGGGACACCGGGGAGCTGTTTTTT
NA NA TRBJ2-3 TRBV28 CASSLSRGQAGGIGQYF TGTGCCAGCAGTTTAAGCCGTGGACAGGCGGGGGGCATTGGGCAGTATTTT
NA NA TRBJ2-3 TRBV5-1 CASSKGTQSTDTQYF TGCGCCAGCAGCAAGGGGACACAGAGCACAGATACGCAGTATTTT
TRBD2 NA TRBJ2-4 TRBV2 CASTAGAGGIQYF TGTGCCAGCACGGCGGGAGCGGGGGGCATTCAGTACTTC
NA NA TRBJ1-2 TRBV15 CATSSATQGIYGYTF TGTGCCACCAGCAGTGCCACACAGGGAATCTATGGCTACACCTTC
NA NA TRBJ2-2 TRBV5-5 CASSLAAGMNTGELFF TGTGCCAGCAGCTTGGCGGCCGGGATGAACACCGGGGAGCTGTTTTTT
NA NA TRBJ1-6 TRBV7-9 CASSEQAESPLHF TGTGCCAGCAGCGAACAGGCGGAATCACCCCTCCACTTT
TRBD1 few TRBJ1-6 TRBV5-1 CASSHPDRGNNSPLHF TGCGCCAGCAGCCACCCGGACAGGGGGAATAATTCACCCCTCCACTTT
TRBD1 NA TRBJ1-5 TRBV19 CASSGTGGNQPQHF TGTGCCAGTAGCGGGACAGGGGGGAATCAGCCCCAGCATTTT
NA NA TRBJ1-2 TRBV5-5 CASSPDTSNYGYTF TGTGCCAGCAGCCCGGACACTTCTAACTATGGCTACACCTTC
NA NA TRBJ2-7 TRBV4-1 CASSQVRAGEQYF TGCGCCAGCAGCCAAGTAAGGGCGGGCGAGCAGTACTTC
TRBD1 once TRBJ2-2 TRBV10-1 CASSSGGANTGELFF TGCGCCAGCAGTTCAGGGGGCGCGAACACCGGGGAGCTGTTTTTT
NA NA TRBJ2-7 TRBV6-6 CASRFGGPYEQYF TGTGCCAGCAGATTCGGAGGGCCGTACGAGCAGTACTTC
TRBD1 NA TRBJ2-4 TRBV2 CASSERQGKNIQYF TGTGCCAGCAGTGAAAGACAGGGGAAAAACATTCAGTACTTC
TRBD2 NA TRBJ2-7 TRBV28 CASNLSGRYEQYF TGTGCCAGCAACCTTAGCGGGCGCTACGAGCAGTACTTC
TRBD1 few TRBJ2-5 TRBV7-9 CASSVGQGGSETQYF TGTGCCAGCAGCGTTGGACAGGGAGGATCGGAGACCCAGTACTTC
TRBD1 NA TRBJ2-7 TRBV25-1 CASSFTGDYEQYF TGTGCCAGCAGTTTTACAGGGGACTACGAGCAGTACTTC
TRBD2 NA TRBJ2-7 TRBV6-5 CASSSGGRGSYEQYF TGTGCCAGCAGTTCGGGCGGGAGGGGGTCCTACGAGCAGTACTTC
TRBD1 NA TRBJ1-4 TRBV9 CASSGQGEEKLFF TGTGCCAGCAGCGGACAGGGCGAGGAAAAACTGTTTTTT